Presented here are 5 T cell receptor beta chains from one specimen sequenced in a study of PD-L1 blockade in urothelial cancer. Sequenced by immunoSEQ multiplex PCR; TCRdb stores in-frame clones only, minus some. The sample consists of more than 45,000 clones, about 72% of them appearing once. The sequences come from PBMCs, collected around atezolizumab (anti-PD-L1) treatment. These receptors all stem from an older man with urothelial cancer.

The rearrangement joins TRBV2 to TRBJ2-1, with D tentatively TRBD1 (7 bases). The CDR3 spans 15 residues. V was cut by 6 bases and J by 7 bases, with 19 bases left in between. In germline, CDR1 is SNHLY, CDR2 FYNNEI. The CDR3 is CASSSQGGQGNEQFF. As DNA, the CDR3 is TGTGCCAGCAGCTCCCAGGGGGGCCAGGGGAATGAGCAGTTCTTC.

The chain links TRBV19 to TRBJ2-3; TRBD2 matches at 8 bases. With V trimmed by 3 bases and J by 1 base, 0 bases remained unmatched. Germline CDR1 reads LNHDA; CDR2 reads SQIVND (reference sequence). The CDR3 length is 14 residues. The CDR3 coding sequence is TGTGCCAGTAGTATGGGACTAGGCACAGATACGCAGTATTTT. Protein sequence: CASSMGLGTDTQYF. Drawing the rest from reference TRBV19 and TRBJ2-3, the complete variable domain is DGGITQSPKYLFRKEGQNVTLSCEQNLNHDAMYWYRQDPGQGLRLIYYSQIVNDFQKGDIAEGYSVSREKKESFPLTVTSAQKNPTAFYLCASSMGLGTDTQYFGPGTRLTVL.

By share of the sample, this clone is medium-sized. The rearrangement uses TRBV15 and TRBJ1-5; D uncertain. Deletions cut 1 base from V and 4 bases from J, with 5 bases between. The CDR3 loop spans 13 amino acids. Germline V gene data show CDR1 as LNHNV and CDR2 as YYDKDF (reference sequence). CDR3 sequence reads: CATSRGGNQPQHF. CDR3 DNA: TGTGCCACCAGCAGAGGAGGGAATCAGCCCCAGCATTTT.

This clone was seen more than once but under ten times. The chain is built from TRBV5-1 and TRBJ2-1; D not certain. V was cut by 0 bases and J by 4 bases, with 2 bases left in between. The CDR3 extends over 12 amino acids. Germline loops: CDR1 SGHRS, CDR2 YFSETQ. The CDR3 reads CASSLAYNEQFF. CDR3 bases: TGCGCCAGCAGCTTGGCGTACAATGAGCAGTTCTTC.

This chain links TRBV19 with TRBJ2-4; TRBD1 matches 8 bases. This CDR3 region has 15 residues. In germline, CDR1 is LNHDA, CDR2 SQIVND (reference sequence). V dropped 5 bases and J dropped 4; count of bases not matched to a gene: 7. The CDR3 reads CASSVGQGLKNIQYF. The CDR3 DNA follows: TGTGCCAGTAGTGTAGGACAGGGCCTTAAAAACATTCAGTACTTC.